Detailed here is one T cell receptor (beta chain). Its antigen is currently unknown. The J segment lost 5 bases and the V segment lost 1 base, leaving 11 bases of the junction unmatched. The length of the CDR3 is 17 residues. CDR1 is MGHRA and CDR2 is YSYEKL in the germline V gene. Using immunoSEQ multiplex PCR, the repertoire was profiled, and TCRdb retains in-frame clones only, with some absent. In the table there are about 2 million clones, 85% to 95% of which are singletons. This sample stems from a study of shared clonotypes between healthy human individuals. Study context: The study drew on a couple of women and a few men aged 18 to 49 as donors.

Healthy and HIV-negative, the adult donors had no recent acute infections or vaccinations. Notes on the study in general: A handful of donors held about 5% of naive CD4 clonotypes in common. Naive subsets typically showed greater estimated richness than memory subsets.

The sample was naive CD4+ T cells sorted from blood. Subset denoted: CD45RA+ positively selected. The chain has TRBV4-1 and TRBJ2-7, with 10 bases lining up with TRBD1. The source is a man aged 18-30 years in good health. CDR3 coding DNA: TGCGCCAGCAGCCAAGGCGGGCCCAGACAGGGGGCCCACGAGCAGTACTTC. This sequence encodes CASSQGGPRQGAHEQYF.